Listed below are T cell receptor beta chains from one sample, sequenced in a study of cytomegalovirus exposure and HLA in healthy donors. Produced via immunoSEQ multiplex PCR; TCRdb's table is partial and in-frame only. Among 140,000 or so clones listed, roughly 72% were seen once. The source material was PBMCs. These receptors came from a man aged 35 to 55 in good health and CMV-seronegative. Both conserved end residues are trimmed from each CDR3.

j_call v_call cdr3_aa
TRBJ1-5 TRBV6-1 ASSEWTGPGNQPQH
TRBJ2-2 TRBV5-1 ASSLEDPVNTGELF
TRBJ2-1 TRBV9 ASSVNRASNEQF
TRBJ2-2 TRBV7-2 ASSPTGLNTGELF
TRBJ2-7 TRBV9 ASSVGSSGSSGYEQY
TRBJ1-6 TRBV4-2 ASSQDGTGNYSPLH
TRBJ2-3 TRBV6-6 ASSYGGTSTDTQY
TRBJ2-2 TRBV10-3 AITSASGTGELF
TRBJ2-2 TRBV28 ASIRGNTGELF
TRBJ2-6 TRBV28 ASSFPLGTGEPGANVLT
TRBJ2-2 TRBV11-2 ASSLDRLAGTGELF
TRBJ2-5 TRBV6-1 ASSVGTDTETQY
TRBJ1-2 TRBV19 ASSSDRTYGYT
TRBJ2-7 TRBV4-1 ASSRKGAEAYEQY
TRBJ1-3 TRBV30 AWSPGRGTVNTIY
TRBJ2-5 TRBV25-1 ASSGGQGWQETQY
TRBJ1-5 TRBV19 ASTIADNQPQH
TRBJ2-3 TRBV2 ASSGWTSGAITDTQY
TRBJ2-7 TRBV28 ASSPLGQTHEQY
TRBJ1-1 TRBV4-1 ASSQEGLGNTEAF
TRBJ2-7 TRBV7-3 ASSPRVAALYEQY
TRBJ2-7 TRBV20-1 SAPGLLH
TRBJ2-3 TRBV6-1 ASSGTSDTDTQY
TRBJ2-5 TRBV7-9 ASRETSGGVQETQY
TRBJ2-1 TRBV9 ASSVGTSGGVTEQF
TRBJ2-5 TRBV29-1 SVEGTSGGRETQY
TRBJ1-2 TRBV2 ASSEGGDRYGYT